These 9 T cell receptor beta chains were sequenced from one sample in a study of T cell responses to AZD1222 COVID-19 vaccine (dated by TCRdb to the early 2020s). Libraries were prepared through the immunoSEQ multiplex PCR assay. In its TCRdb copy, this immuneACCESS table keeps in-frame sequences only and misses some clones. Where compared with another copy, unresolved V genes explain less than half of these, and the others have no known cause. The sample table records fewer than 200,000 clones; roughly 92% of these occur just once. 1.6% of the sample is held by the ten biggest clonotypes. Reading the label with the study, this specimen's time point is: baseline before first vaccination. This specimen consisted of peripheral blood, obtained on day 0 of AZD1222 vaccination. Every receptor here comes from an adult in good health.

The V gene is TRBV6-5, the J gene TRBJ1-2; D may be TRBD1 (5 bases). The ends were cut back, 6 bases at V and 2 bases at J, with 10 bases in the middle. The CDR3 is 13 residues long. Germline V CDR1 and CDR2: MNHEY, SVGAGI. The CDR3 loop is CASSVQVNYGYTF. The CDR3 DNA follows: TGTGCCAGCAGCGTACAGGTCAACTATGGCTACACCTTC.

The rearrangement joins TRBV5-5 to TRBJ2-1; 10 bases match TRBD1. The V and J ends lost 5 bases and 9 bases, in that order; junction bases with no gene match: 14. The CDR3 spans 16 residues. The germline V gene encodes CDR1 SGHKS and CDR2 YYEKEE (reference sequence). For the CDR3, the DNA is TGTGCCAGCAGACCAATCCCGGGACAGGGGCAAGGTGAGCAGTTCTTC. Protein product: CASRPIPGQGQGEQFF.

This rearrangement joins TRBV6-5 to TRBJ2-6, with 7 positions matching TRBD1. This CDR3 comprises 15 residues. Germline V CDR1 and CDR2: MNHEY, SVGAGI. V shed 6 bases and J 2 bases; nucleotides not matched to a gene: 4. CDR3 nucleotide sequence: TGTGCCAGCAGGACCGACAGGGCTGGGGCCAACGTCCTGACTTTC. Residues: CASRTDRAGANVLTF.

This clone was recorded once. The chain employs TRBV30 and TRBJ2-3; 7 bases are a match to TRBD1. The CDR3 has 16 residues. The germline CDR1 and CDR2 sequences are GTSNPN and SVGIG (reference sequence). After removal of 0 bases from V and 1 base from J, the junction contained 7 bases not matched to a gene. In DNA form, the CDR3 reads TGTGCCTGGAGTGTATACAGGGGCTCTGGCACAGATACGCAGTATTTT. Translation: CAWSVYRGSGTDTQYF.

This clone has only a few counts. This sequence joins TRBV6-1 and TRBJ2-5; 10 nucleotides line up with TRBD2. Germline V gene data show CDR1 as MNHNS and CDR2 as SASEGT. CDR3 length equals 15 residues. The junction had 2 bases not matched to a gene; V was cut back by 2 bases and J by 2 bases. DNA of the CDR3: TGTGCCAGCAGTGAAACAGCGGGGGGGCAAGAGACCCAGTACTTC. Its translation is CASSETAGGQETQYF.

J is TRBJ2-1 and V is TRBV10-2, with 8 bases fitting TRBD2. The CDR3 length is 14 residues. CDR1 is WSHSY and CDR2 is SAAADI in the germline V gene. Germline trimming cut 6 bases from V and 2 bases from J; bases unmatched to any gene: 3. The CDR3: CASRREGPYNEQFF. The CDR3 DNA follows: TGCGCCAGCAGACGGGAGGGGCCCTACAATGAGCAGTTCTTC.

The V gene is TRBV7-6, the J gene TRBJ1-6, with a possible D match to TRBD1 (5 bases). CDR3 length equals 17 residues. Trimming pared 1 base from V and 6 bases from J, leaving 16 bases between. The germline gives CDR1 SGHVS, CDR2 FNYEAQ. The CDR3 spells CASSLGAGRERNSPLHF. The CDR3, as DNA: TGTGCCAGCAGCTTAGGGGCGGGGCGGGAGCGTAATTCACCCCTCCACTTT. The variable domain in full, with the rest retrieved from reference TRBV7-6 and TRBJ1-6, is GAGVSQSPRYKVTKRGQDVALRCDPISGHVSLYWYRQALGQGPEFLTYFNYEAQQDKSGLPNDRFSAERPEGSISTLTIQRTEQRDSAMYRCASSLGAGRERNSPLHFGNGTRLTVT.

A note on this clone: The same CDR3 also results from other DNA sequences found in this sample. The chain combines TRBV6-5 with TRBJ1-1; possible D gene TRBD1, 6 bases. The CDR3 loop spans 14 amino acids. Trimming removed 0 bases at V and 5 bases at J, with 10 bases between. In germline, CDR1 is MNHEY, CDR2 SVGAGI. CDR3 sequence reads: CASSYSTGFTEAFF. CDR3 DNA sequence: TGTGCCAGCAGTTACTCGACAGGTTTTACTGAAGCTTTCTTT.

J is TRBJ2-3 and V is TRBV10-3; possible D gene TRBD2, 5 bases. CDR1 is ENHRY, CDR2 SYGVKD, per germline. The CDR3 contains 14 residues. V lost 9 bases and J lost 0, with 13 bases in between. The CDR3 bases are TGTGCCATTCGAGCGGACCCTAGCACAGATACGCAGTATTTT. It codes for CAIRADPSTDTQYF.